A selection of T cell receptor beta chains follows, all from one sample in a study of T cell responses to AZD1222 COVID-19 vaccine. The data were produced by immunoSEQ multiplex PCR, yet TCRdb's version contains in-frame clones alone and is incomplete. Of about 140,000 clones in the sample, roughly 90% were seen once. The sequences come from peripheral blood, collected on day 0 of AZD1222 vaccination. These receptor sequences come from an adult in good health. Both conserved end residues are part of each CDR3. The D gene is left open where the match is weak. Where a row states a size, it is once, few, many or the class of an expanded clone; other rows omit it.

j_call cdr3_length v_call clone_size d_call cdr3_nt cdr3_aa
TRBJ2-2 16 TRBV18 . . TGTGCCAGCTCACCAATGGGGTCCCGGGCCACCGGGGAGCTGTTTTTT CASSPMGSRATGELFF
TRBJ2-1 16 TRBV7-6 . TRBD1 TGTGCCAGCAGCCCGGGGACAGGGGGGGGCTACAATGAGCAGTTCTTC CASSPGTGGGYNEQFF
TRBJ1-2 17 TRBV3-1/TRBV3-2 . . TGTGCCAGCAGCCAAGACAACCCGGGAAAGAACAACTATGGCTACACCTTC CASSQDNPGKNNYGYTF
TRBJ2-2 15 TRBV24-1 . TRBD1 TGTGCCACCAGTCCATCGGACAGGGCCACCGGGGAGCTGTTTTTT CATSPSDRATGELFF
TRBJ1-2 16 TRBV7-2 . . TGTGCCAGCAGCTTAGGGGGGGTCAGGGGCAGCTATGGCTACACCTTC CASSLGGVRGSYGYTF
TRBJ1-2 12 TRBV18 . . TGTGCCAGCTCTTCTGAGTTCTATGGCTACACCTTC CASSSEFYGYTF
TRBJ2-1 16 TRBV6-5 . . TGTGCCAGCAGTTACGGGGGGGCAGGCTCCTACAATGAGCAGTTCTTC CASSYGGAGSYNEQFF
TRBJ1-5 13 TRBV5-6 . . TGTGCCAGCAGCTGGGCACCCCGGGGGCCCCAGCATTTT CASSWAPRGPQHF
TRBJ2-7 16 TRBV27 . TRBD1 TGTGCCAGCAGTAGCCTGGGGACAGGCCACCGGAACGAGCAGTACTTC CASSSLGTGHRNEQYF
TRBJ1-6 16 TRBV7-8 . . TGTGCCAGCAGCCTAGAGACAGGAATTAATAATTCACCCCTCCACTTT CASSLETGINNSPLHF
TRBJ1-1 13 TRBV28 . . TGTGCCAGCAGTTTGGGGGGGAGCACTGAAGCTTTCTTT CASSLGGSTEAFF
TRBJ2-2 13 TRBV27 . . TGTGCCAGCGCCGGGAGAGACACCGGGGAGCTGTTTTTT CASAGRDTGELFF
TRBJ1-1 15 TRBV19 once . TGTGCCAGTTCAGCCCGGGGCAGTGTGAACACTGAAGCTTTCTTT CASSARGSVNTEAFF
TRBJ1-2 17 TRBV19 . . TGTGCCAGTAGTACCTCGCTGGACAGCCAAAATCCTCTCGGCTACACCTTC CASSTSLDSQNPLGYTF
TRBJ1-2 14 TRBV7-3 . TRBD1 TGTGCCAGCAGCCCGGGACAGGGAAACTATGGCTACACCTTC CASSPGQGNYGYTF
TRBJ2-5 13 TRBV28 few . TGTGCCAGCAGTGGGGATCGCCGGGAGACCCAGTACTTC CASSGDRRETQYF
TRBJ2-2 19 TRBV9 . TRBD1 TGTGCCAGCAGCGCGCGATCGGGACAGGCGGCTACTCCTACCGGGGAGCTGTTTTTT CASSARSGQAATPTGELFF
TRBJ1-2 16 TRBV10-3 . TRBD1 TGTGCCATCAGTGAGTCATCACAGGGGGACAACTATGGCTACACCTTC CAISESSQGDNYGYTF
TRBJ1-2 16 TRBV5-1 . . TGCGCCAGCAGCCCTTCCGCAGGCCAGGATGGTTATGGCTACACCTTC CASSPSAGQDGYGYTF
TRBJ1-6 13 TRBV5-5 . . TGTGCCAGCAGCTCGGGCCCCTCGGAACCCCTCCACTTT CASSSGPSEPLHF
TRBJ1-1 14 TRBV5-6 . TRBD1 TGTGCCAGCAGCCTGGGGACAGCGAACACTGAAGCTTTCTTT CASSLGTANTEAFF
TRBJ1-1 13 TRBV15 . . TGTGCCACCAGCAGAGTAACCAACACTGAAGCTTTCTTT CATSRVTNTEAFF
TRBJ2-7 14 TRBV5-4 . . TGTGCCAGCAGCTTGGGCGGCAGAATCTACGAGCAGTACTTC CASSLGGRIYEQYF
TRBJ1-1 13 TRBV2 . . TGTGCCAGCATTATCCCAGGCAGGACTGAAGCTTTCTTT CASIIPGRTEAFF
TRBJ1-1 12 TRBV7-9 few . TGTGCCAGCAGCTTGGGGAGCACTGAAGCTTTCTTT CASSLGSTEAFF
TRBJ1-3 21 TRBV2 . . TGTGCCAGCAGTGAGCACGTATTCTCCGTCGGACAGAAAAGCTCTGGAAACACCATATATTTT CASSEHVFSVGQKSSGNTIYF
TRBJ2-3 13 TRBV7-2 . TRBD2 TGTGCCAGCATGGGACTAGGCACAGATACGCAGTATTTT CASMGLGTDTQYF
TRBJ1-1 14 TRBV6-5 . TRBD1 TGTGCCAGCAGTTACGACAGGGGGGCGGCTGAAGCTTTCTTT CASSYDRGAAEAFF
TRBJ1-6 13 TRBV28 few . TGTGCCAGCAGTCTCCGTGTAGTCTCACCCCTCCACTTT CASSLRVVSPLHF
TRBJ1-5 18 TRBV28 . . TGTGCCAGCACCCCGTCCAAATTTCTCGTCGATAGCAATCAGCCCCAGCATTTT CASTPSKFLVDSNQPQHF
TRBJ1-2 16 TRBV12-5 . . TGTGCTAGTGGTTTGGTACTGGGGCAGGGCAGTCATGGCTACACCTTC CASGLVLGQGSHGYTF
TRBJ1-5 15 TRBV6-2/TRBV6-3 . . TGTGCCAGCAGTTTAGTATCGGGCTCGGGTCAGCCCCAGCATTTT CASSLVSGSGQPQHF
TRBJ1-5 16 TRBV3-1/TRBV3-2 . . TGTGCCAGCAGCCCAGACCTGGGCTCAAGCAATCAGCCCCAGCATTTT CASSPDLGSSNQPQHF
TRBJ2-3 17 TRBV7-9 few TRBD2 TGTGCCAGCAGCCCCGGACTAGCGGGGGGGAAATCAGATACGCAGTATTTT CASSPGLAGGKSDTQYF
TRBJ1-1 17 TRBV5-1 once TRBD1 TGCGCCAGCAGCCAACGGCTCCCGACAGGGCGGAACACTGAAGCTTTCTTT CASSQRLPTGRNTEAFF
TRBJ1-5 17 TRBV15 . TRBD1 TGTGCCACCAGCAGAGATCTCGACAGGGGGCAGGGTCAGCCCCAGCATTTT CATSRDLDRGQGQPQHF
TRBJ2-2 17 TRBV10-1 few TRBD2 TGCGCCAGCAGTGGACTAGCGGAGACCGTGAACACCGGGGAGCTGTTTTTT CASSGLAETVNTGELFF
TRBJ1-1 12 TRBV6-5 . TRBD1 TGTGCCAGCAGTTTCCAGACAGGGGAAGCTTTCTTT CASSFQTGEAFF
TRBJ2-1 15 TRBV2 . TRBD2 TGTGCCAGCAGAGGAAGGACTAGCGGGAACAATGAGCAGTTCTTC CASRGRTSGNNEQFF
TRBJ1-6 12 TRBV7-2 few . TGTGCCAGCAGCTTTCAAAATTCACCCCTCCACTTT CASSFQNSPLHF
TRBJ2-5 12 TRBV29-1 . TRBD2 TGCAGCGTTGAAGGGCTAGCGGTGACCCAGTACTTC CSVEGLAVTQYF